This T cell receptor (beta chain) was sequenced during a study of blood T cell repertoires in COVID-19. Looking at the study overall: There were acute and convalescent COVID-19 samples, and they came from the United States, Italy and Spain.

This table comes from immunoSEQ multiplex PCR, and its TCRdb copy is limited to in-frame clones, with some not included. The sample lists 200,000 or so clones, approximately 90% seen once, with about 2.1% in the top ten. The clonotype was recovered from a man aged 65-85 years with active or convalescent COVID-19. The sample taken for sequencing was peripheral blood.

The CDR3 sequence: CASSSGISPLHF. CDR3 DNA: TGTGCCAGCAGCTCAGGGATTTCACCCCTCCACTTT. J is TRBJ1-6 and V is TRBV11-2; D is perhaps TRBD1 (5 bases). The CDR3 is 12 amino acids. Looked up from germline, CDR1 is SGHAT and CDR2 is FQNNGV. Trimming removed 4 bases at V and 9 bases at J, with 7 bases between.